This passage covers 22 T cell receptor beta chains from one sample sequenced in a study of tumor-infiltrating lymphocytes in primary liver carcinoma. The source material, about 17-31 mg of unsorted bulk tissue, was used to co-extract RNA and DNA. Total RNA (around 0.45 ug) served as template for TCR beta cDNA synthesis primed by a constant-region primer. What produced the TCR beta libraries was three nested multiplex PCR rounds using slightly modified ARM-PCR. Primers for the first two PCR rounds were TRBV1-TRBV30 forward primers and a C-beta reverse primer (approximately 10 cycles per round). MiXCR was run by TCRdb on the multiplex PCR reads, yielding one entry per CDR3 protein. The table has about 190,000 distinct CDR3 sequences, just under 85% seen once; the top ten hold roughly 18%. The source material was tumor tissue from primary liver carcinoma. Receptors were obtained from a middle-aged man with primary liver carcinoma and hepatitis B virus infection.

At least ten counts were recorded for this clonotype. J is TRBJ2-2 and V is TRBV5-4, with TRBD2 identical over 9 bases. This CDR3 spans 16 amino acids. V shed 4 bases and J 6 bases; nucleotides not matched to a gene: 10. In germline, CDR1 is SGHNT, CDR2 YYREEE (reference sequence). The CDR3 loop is CASSPGAGGLAGELFF. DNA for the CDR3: TGTGCCAGCAGCCCTGGTGCGGGAGGGCTCGCCGGGGAGCTGTTTTTT. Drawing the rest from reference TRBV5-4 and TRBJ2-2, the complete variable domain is ETGVTQSPTHLIKTRGQQVTLRCSSQSGHNTVSWYQQALGQGPQFIFQYYREEENGRGNFPPRFSGLQFPNYSSELNVNALELDDSALYLCASSPGAGGLAGELFFGEGSRLTVL.

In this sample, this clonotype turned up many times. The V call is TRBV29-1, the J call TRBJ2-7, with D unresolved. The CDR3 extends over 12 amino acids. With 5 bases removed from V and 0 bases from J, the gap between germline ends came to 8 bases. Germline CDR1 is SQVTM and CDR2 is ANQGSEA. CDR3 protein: CSVTSSSYEQYF. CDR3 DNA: TGCAGCGTTACCTCGAGCTCCTACGAGCAGTACTTC.

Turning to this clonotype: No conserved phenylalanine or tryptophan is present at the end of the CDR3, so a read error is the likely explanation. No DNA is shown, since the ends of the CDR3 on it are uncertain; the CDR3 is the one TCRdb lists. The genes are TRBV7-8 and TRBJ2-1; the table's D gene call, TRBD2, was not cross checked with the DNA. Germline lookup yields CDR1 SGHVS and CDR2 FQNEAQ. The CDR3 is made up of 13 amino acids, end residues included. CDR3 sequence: CVSSLVGRGQQLL.

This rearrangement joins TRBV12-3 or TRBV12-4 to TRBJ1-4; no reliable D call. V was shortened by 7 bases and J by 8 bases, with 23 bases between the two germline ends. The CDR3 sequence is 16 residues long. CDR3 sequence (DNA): TGTGCCAGCACCACCGATATGGATCCGAAGCTGGAAAAACTGTTTTTT. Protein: CASTTDMDPKLEKLFF.

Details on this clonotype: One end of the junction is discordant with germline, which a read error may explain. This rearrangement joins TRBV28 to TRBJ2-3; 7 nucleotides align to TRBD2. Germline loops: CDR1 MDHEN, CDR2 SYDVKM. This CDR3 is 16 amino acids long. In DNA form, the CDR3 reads TGTGCCAGCAGTTCTGGGCGGCGGGGGATCACAGGTACGCAGTCTTTT. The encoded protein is CASSSGRRGITGTQSF.

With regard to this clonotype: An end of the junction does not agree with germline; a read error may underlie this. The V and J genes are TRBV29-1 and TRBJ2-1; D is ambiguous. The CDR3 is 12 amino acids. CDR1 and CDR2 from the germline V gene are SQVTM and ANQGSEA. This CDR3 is CSVTLTCNEQIF. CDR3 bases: TGCAGCGTCACCCTTACCTGCAATGAGCAGATCTTC.

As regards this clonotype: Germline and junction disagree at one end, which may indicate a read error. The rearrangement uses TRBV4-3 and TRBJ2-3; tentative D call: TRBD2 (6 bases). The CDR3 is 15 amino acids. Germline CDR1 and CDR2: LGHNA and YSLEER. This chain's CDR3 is CACSLERGGGDTQYF. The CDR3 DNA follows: TGCGCCTGCAGCCTTGAGAGGGGAGGAGGAGATACGCAGTATTTT.

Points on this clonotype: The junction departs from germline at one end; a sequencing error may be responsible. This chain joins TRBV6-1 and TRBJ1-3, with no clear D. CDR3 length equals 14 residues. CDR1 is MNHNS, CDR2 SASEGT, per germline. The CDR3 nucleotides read TGTGTCAGCAGTAGGGATTACTTTGGAAACACCATATATTTT. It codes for CVSSRDYFGNTIYF.

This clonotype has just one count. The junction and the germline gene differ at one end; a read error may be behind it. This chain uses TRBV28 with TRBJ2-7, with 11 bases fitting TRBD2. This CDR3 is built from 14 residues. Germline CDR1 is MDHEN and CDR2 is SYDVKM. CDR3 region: CASSSRLAGSKQYF. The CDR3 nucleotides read TGTGCCAGCAGTTCCCGACTAGCGGGAAGCAAGCAGTATTTC.

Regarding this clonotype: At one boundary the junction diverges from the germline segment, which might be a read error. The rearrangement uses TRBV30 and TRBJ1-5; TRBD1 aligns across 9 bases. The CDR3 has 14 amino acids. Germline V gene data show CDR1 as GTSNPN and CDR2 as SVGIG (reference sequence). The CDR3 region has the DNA TGTGCTTGGAATCGGACAGGGGGCAATCAGCCCCAGCATTTT. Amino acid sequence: CAWNRTGGNQPQHF.

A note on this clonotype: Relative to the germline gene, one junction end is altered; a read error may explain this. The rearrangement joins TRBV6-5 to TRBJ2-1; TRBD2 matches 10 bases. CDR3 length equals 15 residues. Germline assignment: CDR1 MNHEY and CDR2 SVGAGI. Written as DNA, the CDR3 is TGTGCTAGCACCCCAGCGGGAGGGGCATACAATGAGCAGTTCTTC. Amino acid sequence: CASTPAGGAYNEQFF.

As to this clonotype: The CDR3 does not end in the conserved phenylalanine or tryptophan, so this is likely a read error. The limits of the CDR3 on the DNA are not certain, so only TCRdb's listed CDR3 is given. The CDR3 loop is CASSLVHNYGHTL. This sequence joins TRBV11-1 and TRBJ1-2. Germline V gene data show CDR1 as SGHAT and CDR2 as FQDESV (reference sequence). The CDR3 is 13 amino acids long, termini counted.

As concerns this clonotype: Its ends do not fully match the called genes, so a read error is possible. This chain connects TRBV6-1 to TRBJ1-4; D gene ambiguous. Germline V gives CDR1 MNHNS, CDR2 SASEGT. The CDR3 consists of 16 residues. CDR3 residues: CANSGAGLATNEKLLF. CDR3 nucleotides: TGTGCCAACAGTGGAGCGGGTCTGGCAACTAATGAAAAACTGTTATTT.

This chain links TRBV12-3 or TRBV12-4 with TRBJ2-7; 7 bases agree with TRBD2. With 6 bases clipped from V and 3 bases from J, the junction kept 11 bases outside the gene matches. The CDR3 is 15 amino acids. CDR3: CASSTGLVEYYEQYF. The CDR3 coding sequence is TGTGCCAGCAGCACCGGACTAGTGGAATACTACGAGCAGTACTTC.

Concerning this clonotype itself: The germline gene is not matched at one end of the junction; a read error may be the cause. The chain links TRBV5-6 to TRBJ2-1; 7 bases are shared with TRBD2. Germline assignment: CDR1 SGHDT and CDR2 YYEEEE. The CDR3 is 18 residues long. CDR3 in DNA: TGTGCCAGCAGCCGGGGACTAACGGGAGTTTTGGCCTACAATGAGCAGTTCTTT. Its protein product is CASSRGLTGVLAYNEQFF.

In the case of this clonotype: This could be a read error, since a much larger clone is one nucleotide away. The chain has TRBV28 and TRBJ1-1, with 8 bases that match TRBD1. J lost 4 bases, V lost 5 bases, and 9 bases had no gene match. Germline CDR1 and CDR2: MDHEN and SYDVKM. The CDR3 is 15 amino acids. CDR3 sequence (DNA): TGTGCCAGCAGTCAACCGGGACAGGAGGGCACTGAAGCTTTCTTT. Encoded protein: CASSQPGQEGTEAFF.

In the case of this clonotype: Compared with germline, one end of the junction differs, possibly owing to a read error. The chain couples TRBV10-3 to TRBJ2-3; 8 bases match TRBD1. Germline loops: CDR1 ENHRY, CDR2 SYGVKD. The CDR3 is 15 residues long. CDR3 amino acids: CAISASRGRTHTQYF. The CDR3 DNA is TGTGCCATCAGTGCTAGCAGGGGGCGCACACATACGCAGTATTTT.

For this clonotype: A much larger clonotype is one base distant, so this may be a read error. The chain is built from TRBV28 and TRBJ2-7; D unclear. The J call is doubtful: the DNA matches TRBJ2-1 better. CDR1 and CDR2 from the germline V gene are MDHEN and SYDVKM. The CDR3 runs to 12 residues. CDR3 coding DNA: TGTGCCAGCAGTTTTGGGTTAGAGCGGCAGTTCTTC. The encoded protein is CASSFGLERQFF.

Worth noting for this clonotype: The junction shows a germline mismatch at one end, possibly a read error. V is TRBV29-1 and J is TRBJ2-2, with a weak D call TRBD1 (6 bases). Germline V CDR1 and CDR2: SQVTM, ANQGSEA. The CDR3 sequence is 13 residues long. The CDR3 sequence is CSVEITGTGELSF. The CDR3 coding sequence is TGCAGCGTTGAGATAACAGGGACCGGGGAGCTGTCTTTT.

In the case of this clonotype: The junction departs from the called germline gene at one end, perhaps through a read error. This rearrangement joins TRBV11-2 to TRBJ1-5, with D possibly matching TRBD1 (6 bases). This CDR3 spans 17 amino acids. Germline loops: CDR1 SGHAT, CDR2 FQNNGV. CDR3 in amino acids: CTSSLVGVTGSNQPQRF. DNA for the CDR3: TGTACCAGCAGTTTAGTAGGGGTAACAGGGAGCAATCAGCCCCAGCGTTTT.

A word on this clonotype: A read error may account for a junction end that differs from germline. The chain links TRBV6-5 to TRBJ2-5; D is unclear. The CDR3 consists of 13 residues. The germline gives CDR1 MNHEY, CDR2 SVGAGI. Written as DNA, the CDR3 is TGTGCCAGCAGCCGCAGTGGAAGAGAGGCCCAGTACTTC. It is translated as CASSRSGREAQYF.

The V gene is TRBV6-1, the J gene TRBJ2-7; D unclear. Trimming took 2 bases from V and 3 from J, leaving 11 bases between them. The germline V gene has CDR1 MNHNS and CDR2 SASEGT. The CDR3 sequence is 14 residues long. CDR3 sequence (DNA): TGTGCCAGCAGTGAATCGCAGGACCGCTACGAGCAGTACTTC. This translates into CASSESQDRYEQYF.